This TCR beta chain comes out of a study of blood T cell repertoires in COVID-19. The germline V gene encodes CDR1 SGHTA and CDR2 FQGNSA. There are 16 residues in the CDR3. The V gene end was trimmed by 4 bases and the J gene end by 5 bases; junction bases not matched to a gene: 10. Assay: immunoSEQ multiplex PCR; the TCRdb copy retains only in-frame clones and omits some. The sample lists around 100,000 clones, 85% to 90% seen once, with 3% to 3.5% in the top ten. The gene calls are TRBV7-2 and TRBJ2-7, with 11 bases that match TRBD2. Sequencing was carried out using peripheral blood. This clonotype originated in a human donor in a cohort sampled during active COVID-19. The CDR3 region is CASSSSGRPPLNEQYF. The CDR3 bases are TGTGCCAGCAGCTCTAGCGGGAGGCCGCCCCTAAACGAGCAGTACTTC.